Listed here are 17 T cell receptor beta chains from one sample, sequenced in a study of shared clonotypes between healthy human individuals. Sequencing used immunoSEQ multiplex PCR; TCRdb keeps in-frame clones, though not all of them. The sample contains a few million clones, approximately 94% of which appear only once. Material for sequencing was naive CD4+ T cells sorted from blood. As to subset: CD45RA+ positively selected. Receptors originate from a man younger than 35 in good health.

The V call is TRBV5-4, the J call TRBJ2-7, with 8 bases that match TRBD2. CDR1 is SGHNT, CDR2 YYREEE, per germline (reference sequence). Trimming took 4 bases from V and 2 from J; bases not matched to a gene: 5. The CDR3 contains 14 residues. CDR3 nucleotide sequence: TGTGCCAGCAGCCCCCCCGGGAGGGCCTACGAGCAGTACTTC. Translated: CASSPPGRAYEQYF. The variable domain in full, completed from reference TRBV5-4 and TRBJ2-7, reads ETGVTQSPTHLIKTRGQQVTLRCSSQSGHNTVSWYQQALGQGPQFIFQYYREEENGRGNFPPRFSGLQFPNYSSELNVNALELDDSALYLCASSPPGRAYEQYFGPGTRLTVT.

V and J are TRBV5-6 and TRBJ2-3; 15 bases align to TRBD2. Germline loops: CDR1 SGHDT, CDR2 YYEEEE. The ends lost 0 bases at V and 3 bases at J; junction bases unmatched: 2. The CDR3 is made up of 17 amino acids. The CDR3 DNA is TGTGCCAGCAGCTTGGTCGGGACTAGCGGGAGGACAGATACGCAGTATTTT. It specifies CASSLVGTSGRTDTQYF. The variable domain in full, with the rest retrieved from reference TRBV5-6 and TRBJ2-3, is DAGVTQSPTHLIKTRGQQVTLRCSPKSGHDTVSWYQQALGQGPQFIFQYYEEEERQRGNFPDRFSGHQFPNYSSELNVNALLLGDSALYLCASSLVGTSGRTDTQYFGPGTRLTVL.

This clone was counted once. The chain joins TRBV19 to TRBJ1-5; D is possibly TRBD1 (6 bases). The CDR3 sequence is 15 residues long. From germline, CDR1 is LNHDA and CDR2 SQIVND (reference sequence). The V gene lost 3 bases and the J gene lost 6 bases, with 15 bases spanning the gap. CDR3 DNA: TGTGCCAGTAGTATCCCATCTCAGGGGTTTCAGCCCCAGCATTTT. This encodes CASSIPSQGFQPQHF.

The chain combines TRBV4-1 with TRBJ1-3; 7 bases line up with TRBD1. V trimming: 1 base; J trimming: 0 bases; junction bases outside the gene matches: 12. Germline assignment: CDR1 MGHRA and CDR2 YSYEKL. The length of the CDR3 is 19 residues. CDR3 in DNA: TGCGCCAGCAGCCAAGCTCAGGGGGATCTCTGGGTCTCTGGAAACACCATATATTTT. It yields the protein CASSQAQGDLWVSGNTIYF.

As for this clone: Other DNA sequences in this sample translate to the same CDR3. The chain employs TRBV18 and TRBJ2-3, with D uncertain. The germline CDR1 and CDR2 sequences are KGHSH and LQKENI. V was trimmed by 3 bases and J by 0 bases, leaving 4 bases between them. CDR3 size: 13 residues. CDR3 nucleotides: TGTGCCAGCTCACCGGAGAGCACAGATACGCAGTATTTT. The encoded protein is CASSPESTDTQYF.

This rearrangement joins TRBV6-6 to TRBJ1-1; perhaps TRBD1 as D (5 bases). The ends were cut back, 2 bases at V and 0 bases at J, with 7 bases in the middle. CDR1 and CDR2 from the germline V gene are MNHNY and SVGAGI (reference sequence). The CDR3 spans 14 residues. DNA of the CDR3: TGTGCCAGCAGTTACGTGGGGGTGAACACTGAAGCTTTCTTT. It specifies CASSYVGVNTEAFF.

As to this clone: The same CDR3 is also encoded by other DNA sequences in this sample. The rearrangement joins TRBV5-1 to TRBJ2-2; no clear D. V lost 2 bases, J lost 3 bases, and 11 bases lay in between. Looked up from germline, CDR1 is SGHRS and CDR2 is YFSETQ. CDR3 length: 15 residues. CDR3: CASSLPGPDTGELFF. CDR3 in DNA: TGCGCCAGCAGCTTACCGGGCCCGGACACCGGGGAGCTGTTTTTT.

This clone has only a few counts. The gene calls are TRBV30 and TRBJ1-2; 10 bases match TRBD1. Per the germline V gene, CDR1 is GTSNPN and CDR2 is SVGIG (reference sequence). The CDR3 spans 13 residues. With 5 bases clipped from V and 2 bases from J, the junction kept 2 bases outside the gene matches. CDR3 region: CAWGTGDNYGYTF. DNA of the CDR3: TGTGCCTGGGGGACAGGGGACAACTATGGCTACACCTTC.

The rearrangement joins TRBV4-3 to TRBJ2-7, with a possible D match to TRBD1 (6 bases). Germline lookup yields CDR1 LGHNA and CDR2 YSLEER. The CDR3 totals 14 residues. V gave up 0 bases and J gave up 6 bases, with 12 bases separating them. The DNA for the CDR3 is TGCGCCAGCAGCCAAGAGTACAGGGTTTCCGAGCAGTACTTC. Translating it yields CASSQEYRVSEQYF.

J is TRBJ1-3 and V is TRBV7-9; D is perhaps TRBD1 (5 bases). The V gene lost 5 bases and the J gene lost 3 bases, with 11 bases spanning the gap. The CDR3 contains 14 residues. CDR1 SEHNR and CDR2 FQNEAQ come from the germline V gene (reference sequence). The CDR3 DNA sequence: TGTGCCAGCAGCCCCGGGGCGGTTGGAAACACCATATATTTT. This encodes CASSPGAVGNTIYF.

The chain links TRBV5-4 to TRBJ2-1; 11 nucleotides align to TRBD2. Trimming at V came to 5 bases and at J to 7 bases, leaving 8 bases not matched to a gene. CDR1 is SGHNT, CDR2 YYREEE, per germline (reference sequence). The CDR3 is 15 residues long. The CDR3 bases are TGTGCCAGCAGGCGAACTAGCGGGAGTCAAAATGAGCAGTTCTTC. Amino acids: CASRRTSGSQNEQFF. Filled out from reference TRBV5-4 and TRBJ2-1, the complete variable domain reads ETGVTQSPTHLIKTRGQQVTLRCSSQSGHNTVSWYQQALGQGPQFIFQYYREEENGRGNFPPRFSGLQFPNYSSELNVNALELDDSALYLCASRRTSGSQNEQFFGPGTRLTVL.

The chain combines TRBV28 with TRBJ1-1, with D uncertain. The V gene lost 7 bases and the J gene lost 4 bases, with 13 bases spanning the gap. Germline V lookup: CDR1 MDHEN, CDR2 SYDVKM. CDR3 size: 13 residues. CDR3 nucleotides: TGTGCCAGCACCAGTACCCCGGGCACTGAAGCTTTCTTT. Residues: CASTSTPGTEAFF.

This chain uses TRBV2 with TRBJ1-2, with 9 bases that match TRBD1. V lost 4 bases and J lost 2; bases outside the gene matches: 2. Germline CDR1 and CDR2: SNHLY and FYNNEI. The CDR3 length is 14 residues. This CDR3 is CASSVTGGNYGYTF. CDR3 nucleotides: TGTGCCAGCAGTGTGACAGGGGGGAACTATGGCTACACCTTC. Filled out from reference TRBV2 and TRBJ1-2, the complete variable domain reads EPEVTQTPSHQVTQMGQEVILRCVPISNHLYFYWYRQILGQKVEFLVSFYNNEISEKSEIFDDQFSVERPDGSNFTLKIRSTKLEDSAMYFCASSVTGGNYGYTFGSGTRLTVV.

Notes on this clone: The sample has other DNA sequences that encode this CDR3 too. The chain is built from TRBV9 and TRBJ1-5; D call uncertain. Between the trimmed V and J ends, which lost 2 bases and 6 bases, there was a span of 12 bases. This CDR3 region has 14 residues. CDR1 and CDR2 (germline): SGDLS, YYNGEE. CDR3 coding DNA: TGTGCCAGCAGCGTGGAGGGAGGAGGTCAGCCCCAGCATTTT. As protein: CASSVEGGGQPQHF. The entire variable domain, with the rest obtained from reference TRBV9 and TRBJ1-5, is as follows: DSGVTQTPKHLITATGQRVTLRCSPRSGDLSVYWYQQSLDQGLQFLIQYYNGEERAKGNILERFSAQQFPDLHSELNLSSLELGDSALYFCASSVEGGGQPQHFGDGTRLSIL.

The chain links TRBV30 to TRBJ1-5; 8 bases align to TRBD1. Trimming cost V 2 bases and J 9 bases; bases outside gene matches: 6. CDR1 and CDR2 from the germline V gene are GTSNPN and SVGIG (reference sequence). The CDR3 covers 13 residues. CDR3 DNA: TGTGCCTGGAGTCTCACAGGGGGAGCGCCCCAGCATTTT. It specifies CAWSLTGGAPQHF.

The chain is built from TRBV5-1 and TRBJ2-5; 10 bases map to TRBD1. The CDR3 covers 15 residues. The ends lost 3 bases at V and 2 bases at J; junction bases unmatched: 4. Germline values: CDR1 SGHRS, CDR2 YFSETQ. CDR3: CASSSTGGPQETQYF. Written as DNA, the CDR3 is TGCGCCAGCAGCTCGACAGGGGGCCCTCAAGAGACCCAGTACTTC. The full variable domain, in which reference TRBV5-1 and TRBJ2-5 provide the parts outside the CDR3, is KAGVTQTPRYLIKTRGQQVTLSCSPISGHRSVSWYQQTPGQGLQFLFEYFSETQRNKGNFPGRFSGRQFSNSRSEMNVSTLELGDSALYLCASSSTGGPQETQYFGPGTRLLVL.

The chain is built from TRBV7-2 and TRBJ2-3, with D perhaps given as TRBD1 or TRBD2 (5 bases each). Germline lookup yields CDR1 SGHTA and CDR2 FQGNSA. The CDR3 extends over 16 amino acids. V shed 1 base and J shed 2 bases, with 13 bases lying between them. The CDR3 sequence: CASSLGGTQLTDTQYF. CDR3 coding DNA: TGTGCCAGCAGCTTAGGGGGGACCCAACTCACAGATACGCAGTATTTT.